These T cell receptor beta chains were read from a single sample in a study. TCRdb re-called the 5' RACE reads through MiXCR, storing one row per CDR3 protein. The table has 53,000 or so distinct CDR3 sequences, approximately 25% seen once. The sequencing input was tumor-infiltrating naive CD4+ T cells sorted from the breast tumor. These receptors were obtained from a female donor with breast cancer. CDR3s include the opening cysteine and the closing phenylalanine or tryptophan. The D gene is left open where the match is weak. For some rows the clone size is stated as once, few or many, or as a class when expanded; others skip it.

>.|TRBV7-9|TRBJ2-3|14|.
TGTGCCAGCAGCAACCGGGAGAGGAGGGATACGCAGTATTTT
CASSNRERRDTQYF
>.|TRBV5-1|TRBJ2-7|12|.
TGCGCCAGCAGCGAGACAGCATACGAGCAGTACTTC
CASSETAYEQYF
>TRBD1|TRBV5-1|TRBJ1-2|16|few
TGCGCCAGCAGCTTATCTTCCGGGACAGGGACCGGTGGCTACACCTTC
CASSLSSGTGTGGYTF
>.|TRBV7-2|TRBJ2-7|14|many
TGTGCCAGCAGCTTTTATGAGAGCTCCTACGAGCAGTACTTC
CASSFYESSYEQYF
>TRBD1|TRBV11-2|TRBJ2-5|13|few
TGTGCCAGCAGCTCGGACAGGCAAGAGACCCAGTACTTC
CASSSDRQETQYF
>.|TRBV7-8|TRBJ1-4|14|.
TGTGCCAGCAGCCGGGGTCGTACTAATGAAAAACTGTTTTTT
CASSRGRTNEKLFF
>.|TRBV15|TRBJ2-5|14|many
TGTGCCACCAGCAGAGGGGGGGTAGGAGAGACCCAGTACTTC
CATSRGGVGETQYF
>.|TRBV7-6|TRBJ2-3|13|few
TGTGCCAGCAGCCCTGGGAGCACAGATACGCAGTATTTT
CASSPGSTDTQYF
>TRBD2|TRBV2|TRBJ2-3|14|.
TGTGCCAGCGGGAGGGGCGGGAGCACAGATACGCAGTATTTT
CASGRGGSTDTQYF
>TRBD2|TRBV6-5|TRBJ2-2|16|.
TGTGCCAGCAGTCGCGGGGAGGGATCCCACACCGGGGAGCTGTTTTTT
CASSRGEGSHTGELFF
>.|TRBV5-1|TRBJ2-1|15|.
TGCGCCAGCAGCTTGGCCGAGGTAGCCGACAATGAGCAGTTCTTC
CASSLAEVADNEQFF
>TRBD2|TRBV20-1|TRBJ2-3|16|few
TGCAGTGCTCTAGTAGGGACGCTAGCGGGAGGGCGAGCGCAGTATTTT
CSALVGTLAGGRAQYF
>.|TRBV20-1|TRBJ1-2|13|few
TGCAGTGCTGTGGAAGGGCAGGGCTATGGCTACACCTTC
CSAVEGQGYGYTF
>TRBD1|TRBV6-5|TRBJ2-7|13|many
TGTGCCAGCCGATTGGACAGGGGAAGGGAGCAGTACTTC
CASRLDRGREQYF
>.|TRBV7-8|TRBJ1-5|15|many
TGTGCCAGCAGCTTAGAGGGGGTTTGGAATCAGCCCCAGCATTTT
CASSLEGVWNQPQHF
>.|TRBV9|TRBJ1-2|13|few
TGTGCCAGCAGCCCGTCGGACAGTTATGGCTACACCTTC
CASSPSDSYGYTF
>.|TRBV7-2|TRBJ2-5|13|.
TGTGCCAGCAGCACTAGGGTGGGGGAGACCCAGTACTTC
CASSTRVGETQYF
>.|TRBV20-1|TRBJ2-1|13|.
TGCAGTACGAACCCGAATAGCGGCAATGAGCAGTTCTTC
CSTNPNSGNEQFF
>TRBD2|TRBV12-3/TRBV12-4|TRBJ2-1|16|.
TGTGCCAGCAGTTTTAGCGGGCCAATCTCCTACAATGAGCAGTTCTTC
CASSFSGPISYNEQFF
>.|TRBV20-1|TRBJ2-7|11|few
TGCAGTGCTAGCAAGAGGGACGAGCAGTACTTC
CSASKRDEQYF
>.|TRBV12-3/TRBV12-4|TRBJ2-2|15|.
TGTGCCAGCACTCTGGGACACTGGAACACCGGGGAGCTGTTTTTT
CASTLGHWNTGELFF
>.|TRBV20-1|TRBJ2-3|14|few
TGCAGTGCTAGCGAGGGGGTAGGCACAGATACGCAGTATTTT
CSASEGVGTDTQYF
>.|TRBV30|TRBJ2-7|12|.
TGTGCCTGGAGTGATCAGGGGTACGAGCAGTACTTC
CAWSDQGYEQYF
>.|TRBV11-1|TRBJ1-1|13|.
TGTGCCAGCAGCCCAAATTTGAACACGGAAGCTTTCTTT
CASSPNLNTEAFF
>.|TRBV7-9|TRBJ2-2|13|.
TGTGCCAGCAGCTTAGTTCTTACCGGGGAGCTGTTTTTT
CASSLVLTGELFF
>.|TRBV7-8|TRBJ1-5|14|few
TGTGCCAGCAGACTAGGGGCGAGCAATCAGCCCCAGCATTTT
CASRLGASNQPQHF
>TRBD1|TRBV7-3|TRBJ2-3|13|.
TGTGCCAGCAGCGCCACAGGGGTCCCGGGGCAGTATTTT
CASSATGVPGQYF
>.|TRBV7-2|TRBJ2-7|14|many
TGTGCCAGCAGCTCGACAGGCTTATCCTACGAGCAGTACTTC
CASSSTGLSYEQYF
>.|TRBV5-1|TRBJ2-2|13|.
TGCGCCAGCAGCTGGGGTTTCACCGGGGAGCTGTTTTTT
CASSWGFTGELFF
>.|TRBV4-1|TRBJ2-7|14|many
TGCGCCAGCAGCCAAAACATGCGCTCCTACGAGCAGTACTTC
CASSQNMRSYEQYF
>TRBD2|TRBV5-1|TRBJ2-1|14|many
TGCGCCAGCACCCGCGGGGGGTCAAACAATGAGCAGTTCTTC
CASTRGGSNNEQFF
>.|TRBV7-2|TRBJ1-4|15|many
TGTGCCAGCAGCTCGGCGGGCAGCCCCAATGAAAAACTGTTTTTT
CASSSAGSPNEKLFF
>.|TRBV5-1|TRBJ2-7|16|few
TGCGCCAGCAGCTTGGACGGGGGCGGAGGACCCTACGAGCAGTACTTC
CASSLDGGGGPYEQYF
>.|TRBV4-2|TRBJ2-2|16|few
TGTGCCAGCAGCCCCACCCTTAGTACGAACACCGGGGAGCTGTTTTTT
CASSPTLSTNTGELFF
>TRBD1|TRBV18|TRBJ1-1|13|.
TGTGCCAGCTCACGGGACAGGGGCACTGAAGCTTTCTTT
CASSRDRGTEAFF
>.|TRBV7-2|TRBJ2-7|14|many
TGTGCCAGCAGCTTACCAATTAGTATTAACGAGCAGTACTTC
CASSLPISINEQYF
>.|TRBV6-5|TRBJ1-5|13|.
TGTGCCAGCTCCGGGACCTTCAATCAGCCCCAGAATTTT
CASSGTFNQPQNF
>TRBD2|TRBV7-3|TRBJ2-2|15|many
TGTGCCAGCAGCTTAACGGGGACTAGGGCCGGGGAGCTGTTTTTT
CASSLTGTRAGELFF
>.|TRBV4-1|TRBJ2-3|16|.
TGCGCCAGCAGCCAAGGGTTCAGAACAGGGACAGATACGCAGTATTTT
CASSQGFRTGTDTQYF
>TRBD1|TRBV4-2|TRBJ1-3|19|.
TGTGCCAGCAGCCGCTCCGGGACAGGGGTCGAAGTCTCTGGAAACACCATATATTTT
CASSRSGTGVEVSGNTIYF
>.|TRBV5-6|TRBJ2-4|16|many
TGTGCCAGCAGCTCGGACAGACCGTTCGCCAAAAACATTCAGTACTTC
CASSSDRPFAKNIQYF
>.|TRBV20-1|TRBJ2-5|14|few
TGCAGTGCTAGAGCGTTGTCAGGCCAAGAGACCCAGTACTTC
CSARALSGQETQYF
>.|TRBV20-1|TRBJ2-1|10|many
TGCAGTGCTCGTAGCAGAGCGGAGTTCTTC
CSARSRAEFF
>.|TRBV9|TRBJ2-2|15|.
TGTGCCAGCAGCTCCGGGACTCCGAACACCGGGGAGCTGTTTTTT
CASSSGTPNTGELFF
>.|TRBV20-1|TRBJ1-1|13|many
TGCAGTGCTCTCCGGGATCAGAGGACTGAAGCTTTCTTT
CSALRDQRTEAFF
>.|TRBV30|TRBJ2-6|16|few
TGTGCCTGGAGACCCTTGGGGGGCTCTGGGGCCAACGTCCTGACTTTC
CAWRPLGGSGANVLTF
>.|TRBV2|TRBJ1-1|14|.
TGTGCCAGCAGTGTCCGTTTCTCCGACACTGAAGCTTTCTTT
CASSVRFSDTEAFF
>.|TRBV7-9|TRBJ2-7|13|.
TGTGCCAGCAGCCGGGACGGCTCCTACGAGCAGTACTTC
CASSRDGSYEQYF
>.|TRBV20-1|TRBJ2-1|15|many
TGCAGTGCTAGAGAATTGAGGAAGGTTTTGAATGAGCAGTTCTTC
CSARELRKVLNEQFF
>.|TRBV3-1|TRBJ1-1|14|few
TGTGCCAGCAGCCAAGATTTGGTGAACACTGAAGCTTTCTTT
CASSQDLVNTEAFF
>TRBD2|TRBV20-1|TRBJ2-1|14|few
TGCAGTGCTAGAGTCCCTAGCGGGAGCGATGAGCAGTTCTTC
CSARVPSGSDEQFF
>.|TRBV30|TRBJ1-4|12|.
TGTGCCGACTTATCTGGTAATGAAAAACTGTTTTTT
CADLSGNEKLFF
>.|TRBV7-8|TRBJ1-2|14|.
TGTGCCAGCAGCTTAGGACGACGGAGAGATGGCTACACCTTC
CASSLGRRRDGYTF
>.|TRBV28|TRBJ1-2|14|few
TGTGCCACTAAAGGAGACATATCTAACTATGGCTACACCTTC
CATKGDISNYGYTF
>TRBD1|TRBV7-6|TRBJ1-1|16|.
TGTGCCAGCAGCTCAATGACAGGGGGCTTTGCCACTGAAGCTTTCTTT
CASSSMTGGFATEAFF
>TRBD2|TRBV25-1|TRBJ2-1|18|.
TGTGCCAGCAGTGCCTCCGGGACTAGCGGGAGACCGGACAATGAGCAGTTCTTC
CASSASGTSGRPDNEQFF
>.|TRBV30|TRBJ1-1|13|.
TGTGCCTGGAGTGTACAGATGAACACTGAAGCTTTCTTT
CAWSVQMNTEAFF
>.|TRBV4-1|TRBJ2-7|12|.
TGCGCCAGCAGCCAAGTTGGAAACGAGCAGTACTTC
CASSQVGNEQYF
>TRBD2|TRBV5-1|TRBJ2-3|16|.
TGCGCCAGCAGCCCGGGAACGGGGGGAGGCACAGATACGCAGTATTTT
CASSPGTGGGTDTQYF
>.|TRBV7-9|TRBJ2-1|17|.
TGTGCCAGCAGCCCAGGGCAAGGGACTTTTATCTACAATGAGCAGTCCTTC
CASSPGQGTFIYNEQSF